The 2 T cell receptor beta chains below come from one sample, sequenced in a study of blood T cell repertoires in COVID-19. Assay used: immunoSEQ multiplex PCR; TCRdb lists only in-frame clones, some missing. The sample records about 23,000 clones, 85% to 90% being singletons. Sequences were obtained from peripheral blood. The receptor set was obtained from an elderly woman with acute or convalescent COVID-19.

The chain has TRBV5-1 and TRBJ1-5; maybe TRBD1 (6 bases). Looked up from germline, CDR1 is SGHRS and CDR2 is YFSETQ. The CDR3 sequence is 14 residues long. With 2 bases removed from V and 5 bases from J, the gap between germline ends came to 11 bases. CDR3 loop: CASSLGGGYQPQHF. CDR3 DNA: TGCGCCAGCAGCTTAGGGGGGGGATATCAGCCCCAGCATTTT.

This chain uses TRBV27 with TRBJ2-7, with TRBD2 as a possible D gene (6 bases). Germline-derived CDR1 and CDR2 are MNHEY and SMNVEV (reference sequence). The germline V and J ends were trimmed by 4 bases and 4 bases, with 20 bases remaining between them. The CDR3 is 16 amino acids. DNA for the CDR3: TGTGCCAGCAGTTCCGCCGGGGGAGAGGAGAATTACGAGCAGTACTTC. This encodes CASSSAGGEENYEQYF.